This TCR beta chain was captured in a study of PD-1 blockade in classical Hodgkin lymphoma. Study information: It was nivolumab at 3 mg/kg, given intravenously every 2 weeks, that patients received.

Each of the patients experienced relapse following autologous stem cell transplantation, and their brentuximab vedotin exposure differed. Magnetic negative selection was used to purify CD8+ T cells from thawed PBMCs. Complete response, partial response or progressive disease was recorded as best response. The CDR3 covers 17 residues. V lost 3 bases to trimming and J lost 1 base; unmatched junction nucleotides: 8. Germline assignment: CDR1 MDHEN and CDR2 SYDVKM. Comments on this clone: What it binds is not known.

This table comes from immunoSEQ multiplex PCR, and its TCRdb copy is limited to in-frame clones, with some not included. Among 5,500 to 7,500 clones listed, around 50% were seen once. Overall study results and limits: CD4+ TCR diversity, unlike CD8+, climbed significantly by C4D1. Factors driving the repertoire differences, possibly disease activity or prior therapy, remain undefined.

This specimen was CD8+ T cells from blood, taken at baseline. The sequence came from a human donor with classical Hodgkin lymphoma. J is TRBJ1-1 and V is TRBV28, with 10 bases aligning to TRBD1. The CDR3 sequence is CASSFWGQGLSNTEAFF. In nucleotides, the CDR3 is TGTGCCAGCAGTTTTTGGGGACAGGGGTTATCGAACACTGAAGCTTTCTTT.